This T cell receptor beta chain emerged from a study of T cells in Graves' hyperthyroidism and ophthalmopathy. This clonotype was picked up many times. Its specificity is unknown. The study included ophthalmopathy patients with Clinical Activity Score at least 3, NOSPECS grade at least 4 and duration under 3 months. Reasons for excluding patients were uncontrolled infection, other autoimmune disease, pregnancy or lactation. Losses at the gene ends were 5 bases for V and 7 bases for J; bases not matched to a gene: 10. CDR1 is SEHNR and CDR2 is FQNEAQ in the germline V gene (reference sequence). The length of the CDR3 is 15 residues. Study results and caveats: Prediction of ophthalmopathy progression came a median around 6 months pre-onset. Blood shared most expanded thyroid clonotypes above 0.001.

Amplified regions were TCR beta CDR3 sequences from RNA transcripts. Initially, a first-round RT-PCR of the TCR CDR3 employed the HTBI primer set. TCRdb used MiXCR to reprocess the multiplex PCR reads, holding one entry per CDR3 protein. Of roughly 560,000 distinct CDR3 sequences in the sample, under 15% were seen once. The source of this sequence is a woman between 35 and 50 years old with Graves' ophthalmopathy. The sequenced material came from blood. The chain links TRBV7-9 to TRBJ2-2; TRBD1 aligns across 7 bases. The DNA for the CDR3 is TGTGCCAGCAGCCTACGACAGGGTGGAGACGGGGAGCTGTTTTTT. This encodes CASSLRQGGDGELFF.